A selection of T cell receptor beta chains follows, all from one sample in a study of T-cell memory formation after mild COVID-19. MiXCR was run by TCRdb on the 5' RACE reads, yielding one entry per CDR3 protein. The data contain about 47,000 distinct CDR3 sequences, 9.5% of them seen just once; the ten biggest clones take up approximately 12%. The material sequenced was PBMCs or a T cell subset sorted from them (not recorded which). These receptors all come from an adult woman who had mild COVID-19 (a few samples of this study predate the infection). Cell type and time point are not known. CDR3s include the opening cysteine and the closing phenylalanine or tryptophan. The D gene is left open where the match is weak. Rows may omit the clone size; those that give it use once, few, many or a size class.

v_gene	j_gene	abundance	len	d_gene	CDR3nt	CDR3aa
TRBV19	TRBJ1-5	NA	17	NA	TGTGCCAGCTCGGCGCAGGCTCTAACAAGGTCCAATCAGCCCCAGCATTTT	CASSAQALTRSNQPQHF
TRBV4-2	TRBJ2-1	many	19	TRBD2	TGTGCCAGCAGCCAAGTAGCCGGGACTAGCGGGAGCTCCTACAATGAGCAGTTCTTC	CASSQVAGTSGSSYNEQFF
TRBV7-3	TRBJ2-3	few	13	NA	TGTGCCAGCAGCAGCCCCCCCGCAGATACGCAGTATTTT	CASSSPPADTQYF
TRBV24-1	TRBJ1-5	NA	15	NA	TGTGCCACCAGTGATCGGGGGCATAGCAATCAGCCCCAGCATTTT	CATSDRGHSNQPQHF
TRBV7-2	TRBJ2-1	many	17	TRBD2	TGTGCCAGCAGCTTAGTGCCACTAGCGGGAGGAGTGGATGAGCAGTTCTTC	CASSLVPLAGGVDEQFF
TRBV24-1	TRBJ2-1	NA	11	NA	TGTGCCACCAGTCAAAACAATGAGCAGTTCTTC	CATSQNNEQFF
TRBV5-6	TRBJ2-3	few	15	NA	TGTGCCAGCAGTACCCCCGGGGCTAACACAGATACGCAGTATTTT	CASSTPGANTDTQYF
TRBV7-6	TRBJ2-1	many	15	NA	TGTGCCAGCAGCCCCTCCACTAGCTCCTACAATGAGCAGTTCTTC	CASSPSTSSYNEQFF
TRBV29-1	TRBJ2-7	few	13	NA	TGCAGCGCCCTGGCACAGGGAGGCTACGAGCAGTACTTC	CSALAQGGYEQYF
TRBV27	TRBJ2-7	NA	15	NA	TGTGCCAGCAGTTTTGGTGGGGGCTCCTCCTACGAGCAGTACTTC	CASSFGGGSSYEQYF
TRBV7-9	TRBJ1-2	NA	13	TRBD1	TGTGCCAGCAGCTTAGGACAGGGCTATGGCTACACCTTC	CASSLGQGYGYTF
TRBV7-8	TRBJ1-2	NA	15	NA	TGTGCCAGCAGCCCCCGGACAGCACCTCTACCAAGCTACACCTTC	CASSPRTAPLPSYTF
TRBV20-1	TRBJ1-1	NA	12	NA	TGCAGTGCTAGAACGCTGCAGGACGAAGCTTTCTTT	CSARTLQDEAFF
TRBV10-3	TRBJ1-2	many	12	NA	TGTGCCATCACCACGACAGGAGGAGGCTACACCTTC	CAITTTGGGYTF
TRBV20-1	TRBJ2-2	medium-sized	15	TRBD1	TGCAGTGCTAGAGGCACAGGGGCGCTGACCGGGGAGCTGTTTTTT	CSARGTGALTGELFF
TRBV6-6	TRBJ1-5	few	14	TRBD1	TGTGCCAGCACCCTGACAGGGGGCCCCTCGGCCCAGCATTTT	CASTLTGGPSAQHF
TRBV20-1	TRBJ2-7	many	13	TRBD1	TGCAGTGCTAGCCGGGACAGCTCCTACGAGCAGTACTTC	CSASRDSSYEQYF
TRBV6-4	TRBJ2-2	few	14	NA	TGTGCCAGCAGTGGGACGGGAGCAGTCGGGGAGCTGTTTTTT	CASSGTGAVGELFF
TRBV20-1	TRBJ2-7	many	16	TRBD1	TGCAGTGCTTTTCCATGGGACAGGGTTAGCTCCTACGAGCAGTACTTC	CSAFPWDRVSSYEQYF
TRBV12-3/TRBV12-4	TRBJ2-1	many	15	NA	TGTGCCAGCAGCAAGGACTCGAGCTCCTACAATGAGCAGTTCTTC	CASSKDSSSYNEQFF
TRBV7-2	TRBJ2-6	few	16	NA	TGTGCCAGCAGCTTAGGGCGCGGCTCTGGGGCCAACGTCCTGACTTTC	CASSLGRGSGANVLTF
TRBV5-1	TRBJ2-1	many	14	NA	TGCGCCAGCAGCTCGAGGGGCCCTAGTAATGAGCAGTTCTTC	CASSSRGPSNEQFF
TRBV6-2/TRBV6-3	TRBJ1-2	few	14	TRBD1	TGTGCCAGCAGAAAGGGGGCGCTGGGCTATGGCTACACCTTC	CASRKGALGYGYTF
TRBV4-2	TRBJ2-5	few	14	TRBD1	TGTGCCAGCAGGAACAGGGGGCTACAAGAGACCCAGTACTTC	CASRNRGLQETQYF
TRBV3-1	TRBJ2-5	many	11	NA	TGTGCCAGCAGTCATTCTGAGACCCAGTACTTC	CASSHSETQYF
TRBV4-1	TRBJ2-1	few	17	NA	TGCGCCAGCAGCCAAATTCCTAAGTACCAATCCTACAATGAGCAGTTCTTC	CASSQIPKYQSYNEQFF
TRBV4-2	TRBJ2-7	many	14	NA	TGTGCCAGCAGCCAAGCGGGAGAGGTAGCCGAGCAGTACTTC	CASSQAGEVAEQYF
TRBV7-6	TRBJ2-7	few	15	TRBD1	TGTGCCAGCAGCTTAGAGGGACAGCCACAATACGAGCAGTACTTC	CASSLEGQPQYEQYF
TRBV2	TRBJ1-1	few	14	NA	TGTGCCAGCACCCTCCAGGACACGGACACTGAAGCTTTCTTT	CASTLQDTDTEAFF
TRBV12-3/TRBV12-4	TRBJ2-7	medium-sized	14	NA	TGTGCCAGCAGCCCCTTTCCCCAGGAGGGCGAGCAGTACTTC	CASSPFPQEGEQYF
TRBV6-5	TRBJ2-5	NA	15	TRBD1	TGTGCCAGCAGTCCGGGACAGTTAATCCAAGAGACCCAGTACTTC	CASSPGQLIQETQYF
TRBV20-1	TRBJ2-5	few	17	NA	TGCAGTGCTAGAGATTTTATGGCGGGTGGGCTCCAAGAGACCCAGTACTTC	CSARDFMAGGLQETQYF
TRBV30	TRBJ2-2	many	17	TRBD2	TGTGCCTGGAGTGGACTAGCGGGAGGTCGGAACACCGGGGAGCTGTTTTTT	CAWSGLAGGRNTGELFF
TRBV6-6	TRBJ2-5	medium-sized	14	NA	TGTGCCAGCAGCGGGGGACAGCATCAAGAGACCCAGTACTTC	CASSGGQHQETQYF
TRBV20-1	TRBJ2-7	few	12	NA	TGCAGTGCTATCGCGGGAACCTACGAGCAGTACTTC	CSAIAGTYEQYF
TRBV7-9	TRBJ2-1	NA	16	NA	TGTGCCAGCAGCTTACGACTCCGAAGCTCCTACAATGAGCAGTTCTTC	CASSLRLRSSYNEQFF
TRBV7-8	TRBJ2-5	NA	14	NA	TGTGCCAGCAGCTTTCCTGGGACGCAAGAGACCCAGTACTTC	CASSFPGTQETQYF
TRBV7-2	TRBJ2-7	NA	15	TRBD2	TGTGCCAGCAGCTTAGAGCGGGGGGGTCCCTACGAGCAGTACTTC	CASSLERGGPYEQYF
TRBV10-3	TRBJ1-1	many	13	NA	TGTGCCATCAGTGAGACAGTGAACACTGAAGCTTTCTTT	CAISETVNTEAFF
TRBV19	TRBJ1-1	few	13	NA	TGTGCCAGTAGCGCCAAAATAAACACTGAAGCTTTCTTT	CASSAKINTEAFF
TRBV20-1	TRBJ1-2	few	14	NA	TGCAGTGCTAGGGCTACGATAAGCGGGCCTGGCTACACCTTC	CSARATISGPGYTF
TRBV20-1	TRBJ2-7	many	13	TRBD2	TGCAGTGCTCCTCTCGCGGGAGAGTACGAGCAGTACTTC	CSAPLAGEYEQYF
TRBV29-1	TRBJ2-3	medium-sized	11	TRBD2	TGCAGCGTCCGCGGGGGAAATACGCAGTATTTT	CSVRGGNTQYF
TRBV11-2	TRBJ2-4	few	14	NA	TGTGCCAGCAGCCCGTTTGGCCCGAAAAACATTCAGTACTTC	CASSPFGPKNIQYF
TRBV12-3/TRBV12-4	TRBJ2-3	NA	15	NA	TGTGCCAGCAGTTCCCCCGGGGGTTTAAGCGATACGCAGTATTTT	CASSSPGGLSDTQYF
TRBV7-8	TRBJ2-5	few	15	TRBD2	TGTGCCAGCAGCTTTAGCGGGGGGACTAAAGAGACCCAGTACTTC	CASSFSGGTKETQYF
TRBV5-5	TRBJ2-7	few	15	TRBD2	TGTGCCAGCAGCAGAGCGGGGGGGCAAAGCTACGAGCAGTACTTC	CASSRAGGQSYEQYF
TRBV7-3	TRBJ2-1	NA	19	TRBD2	TGTGCCAGCAGCTTAGGGGCTAGCGGGAGCCCCGGCTCCTACAATGAGCAGTTCTTC	CASSLGASGSPGSYNEQFF
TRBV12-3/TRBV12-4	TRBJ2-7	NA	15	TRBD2	TGTGCCAGCAGTTACAGCGGGAGTGCATCCTACGAGCAGTACTTC	CASSYSGSASYEQYF
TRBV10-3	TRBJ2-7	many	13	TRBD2	TGTGCCATCCCACTAGCGGGAGTCCGCGAGCAGTACTTC	CAIPLAGVREQYF
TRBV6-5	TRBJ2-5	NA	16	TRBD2	TGTGCCAGCAGTCCCCTCCCCGGGACTAGGCAAGAGACCCAGTACTTC	CASSPLPGTRQETQYF